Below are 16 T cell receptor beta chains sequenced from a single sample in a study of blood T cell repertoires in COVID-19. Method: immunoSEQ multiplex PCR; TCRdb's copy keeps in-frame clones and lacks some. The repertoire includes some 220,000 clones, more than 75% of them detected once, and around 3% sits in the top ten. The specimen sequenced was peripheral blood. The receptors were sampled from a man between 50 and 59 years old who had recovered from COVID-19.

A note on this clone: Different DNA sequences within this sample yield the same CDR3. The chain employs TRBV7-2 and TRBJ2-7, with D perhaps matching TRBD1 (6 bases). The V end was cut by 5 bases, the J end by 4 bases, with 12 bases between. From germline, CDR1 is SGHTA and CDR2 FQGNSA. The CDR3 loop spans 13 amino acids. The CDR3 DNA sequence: TGTGCCAGCAGCCCAAGGACAGTTTACGAGCAGTACTTC. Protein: CASSPRTVYEQYF.

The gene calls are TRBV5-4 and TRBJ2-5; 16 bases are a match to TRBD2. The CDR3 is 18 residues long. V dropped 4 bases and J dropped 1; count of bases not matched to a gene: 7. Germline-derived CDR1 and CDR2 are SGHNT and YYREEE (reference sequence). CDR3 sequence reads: CASSRGGTSGRGQETQYF. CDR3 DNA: TGTGCCAGCAGCCGCGGGGGGACTAGCGGGAGGGGCCAAGAGACCCAGTACTTC.

The CDR3 DNA is TGTGCCAGCAGCCCTCGAAGCGGGCGTACCTACAATGAGCAGTTCTTC. Translated, it gives CASSPRSGRTYNEQFF. This sequence joins TRBV3-1 (or the pseudogene TRBV3-2) and TRBJ2-1; D is possibly TRBD2 (6 bases). The V end lost 4 bases, the J end lost 2 bases, and 15 bases lay between the germline ends. The CDR3 has 16 amino acids. The V gene's germline CDR1 is LGHDT and CDR2 YNNKEL (reference sequence).

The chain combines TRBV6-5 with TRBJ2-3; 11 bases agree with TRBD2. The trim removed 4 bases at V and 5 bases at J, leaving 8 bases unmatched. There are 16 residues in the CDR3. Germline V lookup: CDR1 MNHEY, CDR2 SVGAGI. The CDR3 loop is CASSSITSGSVDTQYF. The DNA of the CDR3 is TGTGCCAGCAGTTCCATAACTAGCGGGAGTGTAGATACGCAGTATTTT.

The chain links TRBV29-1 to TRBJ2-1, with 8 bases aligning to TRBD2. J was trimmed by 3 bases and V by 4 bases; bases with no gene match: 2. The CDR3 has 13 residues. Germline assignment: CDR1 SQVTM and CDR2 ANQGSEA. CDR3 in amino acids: CSVVAGNYNEQFF. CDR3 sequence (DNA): TGCAGCGTTGTAGCGGGAAACTACAATGAGCAGTTCTTC.

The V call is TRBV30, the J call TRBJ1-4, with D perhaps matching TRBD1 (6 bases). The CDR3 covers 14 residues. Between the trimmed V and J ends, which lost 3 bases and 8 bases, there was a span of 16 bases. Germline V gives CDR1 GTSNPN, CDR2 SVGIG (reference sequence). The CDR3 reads CAWRGTSRNEKLFF. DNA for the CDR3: TGTGCCTGGAGGGGGACATCCCGTAACGAAAAACTGTTTTTT.

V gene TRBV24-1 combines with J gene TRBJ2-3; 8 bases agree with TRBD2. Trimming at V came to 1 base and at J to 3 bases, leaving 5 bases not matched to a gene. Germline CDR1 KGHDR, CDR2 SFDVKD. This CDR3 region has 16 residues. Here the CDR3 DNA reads TGTGCCACCAGTGATTTTAGCGGGACCCATACAGATACGCAGTATTTT. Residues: CATSDFSGTHTDTQYF.

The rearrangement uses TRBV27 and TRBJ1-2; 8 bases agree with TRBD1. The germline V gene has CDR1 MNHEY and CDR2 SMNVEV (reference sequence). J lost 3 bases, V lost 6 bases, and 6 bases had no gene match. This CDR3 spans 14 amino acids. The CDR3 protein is CASRRQGWDYGYTF. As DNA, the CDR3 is TGTGCCAGCAGACGACAGGGGTGGGACTATGGCTACACCTTC.

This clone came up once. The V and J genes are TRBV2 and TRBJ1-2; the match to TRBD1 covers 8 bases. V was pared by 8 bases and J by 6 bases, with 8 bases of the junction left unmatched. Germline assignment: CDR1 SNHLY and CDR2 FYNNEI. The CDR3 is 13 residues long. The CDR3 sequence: CASSLRTGNGYTF. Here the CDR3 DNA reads TGTGCCAGCTCGCTAAGGACAGGGAATGGCTACACCTTC.

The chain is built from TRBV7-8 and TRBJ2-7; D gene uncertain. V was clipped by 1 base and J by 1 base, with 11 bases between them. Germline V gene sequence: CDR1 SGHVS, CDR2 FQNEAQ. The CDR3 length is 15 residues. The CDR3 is CASSLERGGSYEQYF. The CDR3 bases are TGTGCCAGCAGCTTAGAACGCGGCGGTTCCTACGAGCAGTACTTC.

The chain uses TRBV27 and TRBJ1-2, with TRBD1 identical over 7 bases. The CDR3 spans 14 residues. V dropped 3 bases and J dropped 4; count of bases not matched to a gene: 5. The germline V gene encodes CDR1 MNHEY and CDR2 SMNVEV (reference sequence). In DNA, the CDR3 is TGTGCCAGCAGTTTCGAAGGGGGCGGCTATGGCTACACCTTC. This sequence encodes CASSFEGGGYGYTF.

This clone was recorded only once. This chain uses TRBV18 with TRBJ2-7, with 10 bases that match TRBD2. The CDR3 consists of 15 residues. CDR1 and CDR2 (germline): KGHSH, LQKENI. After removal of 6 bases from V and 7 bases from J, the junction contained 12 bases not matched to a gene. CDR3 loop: CASSITLAGVEEQYF. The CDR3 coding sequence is TGTGCCAGCTCCATCACTCTAGCGGGAGTGGAGGAGCAGTACTTC.

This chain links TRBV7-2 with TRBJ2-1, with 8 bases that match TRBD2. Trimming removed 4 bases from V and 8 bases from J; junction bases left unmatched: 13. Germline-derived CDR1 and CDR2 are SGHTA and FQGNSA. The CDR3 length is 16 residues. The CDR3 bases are TGTGCCAGCAGCTCCCTCAGGAGCGGGAGTAAGGATGAGCAGTTCTTC. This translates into CASSSLRSGSKDEQFF.

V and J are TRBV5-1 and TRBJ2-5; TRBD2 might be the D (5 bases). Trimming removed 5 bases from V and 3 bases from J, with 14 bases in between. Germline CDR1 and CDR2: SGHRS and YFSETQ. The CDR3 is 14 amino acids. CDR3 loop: CASRMSGVKETQYF. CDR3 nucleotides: TGCGCCAGCAGGATGAGCGGCGTAAAAGAGACCCAGTACTTC.

CDR3 in amino acids: CATREGTGGTSDPSTDTQYF. CDR3 in DNA: TGTGCCACCAGAGAAGGGACAGGGGGGACTAGTGACCCTAGCACAGATACGCAGTATTTT. The chain carries TRBV24-1 and TRBJ2-3, with 11 bases aligning to TRBD1. The CDR3 consists of 20 residues. V lost 7 bases to trimming and J lost 0 bases; unmatched junction nucleotides: 17. CDR1 is KGHDR and CDR2 is SFDVKD in the germline V gene.

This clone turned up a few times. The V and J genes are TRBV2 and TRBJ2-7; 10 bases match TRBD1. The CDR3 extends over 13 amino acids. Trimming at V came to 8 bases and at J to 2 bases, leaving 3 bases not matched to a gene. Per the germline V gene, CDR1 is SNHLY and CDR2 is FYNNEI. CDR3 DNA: TGTGCCAGCCGAGGGACAGGGGCCTACGAGCAGTACTTC. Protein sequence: CASRGTGAYEQYF.